This passage covers 17 T cell receptor beta chains from one sample sequenced in a study of technical replicates of blood from a handful of donors (dated by TCRdb to about 2017). The library came from the immunoSEQ multiplex PCR assay. Held by TCRdb, this immuneACCESS table contains in-frame sequences only and omits some clones. Under half of the omission traces to an unresolved V gene where checked; the cause of the rest is unknown. This sample is represented by 65,000 to 95,000 clones; roughly 98% of them were singletons. Clones ranked in the top ten supply approximately 0.14% of the sample. Material for sequencing was T cells isolated from PBMCs. These receptors originate from a human donor in good health.

The chain combines TRBV18 with TRBJ1-5, with 7 bases identical to TRBD1. The CDR3 is 16 amino acids. V shed 6 bases and J 0 bases; nucleotides not matched to a gene: 8. CDR1 is KGHSH and CDR2 is LQKENI in the germline V gene. The CDR3 loop reads CASSQNDRASNQPQHF. CDR3 sequence (DNA): TGTGCCAGCTCCCAGAACGACAGGGCTAGCAATCAGCCCCAGCATTTT.

This clone was observed once. V gene TRBV12-5 combines with J gene TRBJ1-1, with TRBD1 matching over 10 bases. Germline-derived CDR1 and CDR2 are LGHNT and FRNRAP. The CDR3 has 16 amino acids. The trim removed 5 bases at V and 5 bases at J, leaving 11 bases unmatched. The CDR3 region is CASGPRTGTGVTEAFF. The CDR3 DNA is TGTGCTAGTGGTCCCCGAACCGGGACAGGGGTTACTGAAGCTTTCTTT. Full variable domain (outside the CDR3, taken from reference TRBV12-5 and TRBJ1-1): DARVTQTPRHKVTEMGQEVTMRCQPILGHNTVFWYRQTMMQGLELLAYFRNRAPLDDSGMPKDRFSAEMPDATLATLKIQPSEPRDSAVYFCASGPRTGTGVTEAFFGQGTRLTVV.

The V gene is TRBV2, the J gene TRBJ2-1; 7 nucleotides agree with TRBD2. This CDR3 is built from 14 residues. The germline gives CDR1 SNHLY, CDR2 FYNNEI. Trimming at V came to 6 bases and at J to 2 bases, leaving 4 bases not matched to a gene. CDR3 sequence: CASRGDYPYNEQFF. The CDR3 DNA reads as TGTGCCAGCAGGGGGGACTATCCCTACAATGAGCAGTTCTTC.

The chain joins TRBV7-9 to TRBJ1-1; D is uncertain. V was cut by 3 bases and J by 6 bases, with 5 bases left in between. CDR3 length: 11 residues. In germline, CDR1 is SEHNR, CDR2 FQNEAQ (reference sequence). CDR3 sequence: CASSFIPEAFF. Here the CDR3 DNA reads TGTGCCAGCAGCTTTATCCCTGAAGCTTTCTTT. Looking up the rest from reference TRBV7-9 and TRBJ1-1 gives the full variable domain: DTGVSQNPRHKITKRGQNVTFRCDPISEHNRLYWYRQTLGQGPEFLTYFQNEAQLEKSRLLSDRFSAERPKGSFSTLEIQRTEQGDSAMYLCASSFIPEAFFGQGTRLTVV.

The chain combines TRBV27 with TRBJ1-1, with no clear D. V lost 1 base and J 0 bases, leaving 9 bases between the germline ends. Germline assignment: CDR1 MNHEY and CDR2 SMNVEV (reference sequence). The CDR3 covers 15 residues. The CDR3 here is CASSLFPQMNTEAFF. The DNA of the CDR3 is TGTGCCAGCAGTTTATTTCCACAGATGAACACTGAAGCTTTCTTT.

For this clone: Its ends do not fully match the called genes, so a read error is possible. This rearrangement joins TRBV6-1 to TRBJ1-5, with D maybe TRBD1 (6 bases). Germline CDR1 reads MNHNS; CDR2 reads SASEGT. This CDR3 spans 13 amino acids. CDR3 loop: CASSEGYRAPPYF. The CDR3 nucleotides read TGTGCCAGCAGTGAAGGGTACAGGGCTCCTCCATATTTT.

The chain combines TRBV7-9 with TRBJ1-1; TRBD1 aligns across 10 bases. This CDR3 is built from 16 residues. Per the germline V gene, CDR1 is SEHNR and CDR2 is FQNEAQ (reference sequence). With 4 bases clipped from V and 11 bases from J, the junction kept 16 bases outside the gene matches. CDR3 nucleotide sequence: TGTGCCAGCAGCTCCTACCTACGTGACAGGGGGCCTTCTGCTTTCTTT. Translation gives CASSSYLRDRGPSAFF.

The V gene is TRBV29-1, the J gene TRBJ2-1; 8 bases fit TRBD2. This CDR3 has 14 amino acids. Germline assignment: CDR1 SQVTM and CDR2 ANQGSEA. Trimming at V came to 5 bases and at J to 8 bases, leaving 11 bases not matched to a gene. CDR3 region: CSVKKRGYLDEQFF. CDR3 bases: TGCAGCGTTAAAAAGCGGGGGTACCTGGATGAGCAGTTCTTC.

This rearrangement joins TRBV5-4 to TRBJ1-1; tentatively, D is TRBD1 (5 bases). From germline, CDR1 is SGHNT and CDR2 YYREEE (reference sequence). V was cut by 5 bases and J by 1 base, with 12 bases left in between. The CDR3 is made up of 14 amino acids. CDR3 sequence reads: CASSTAGKNTEAFF. In DNA, the CDR3 is TGTGCCAGCAGTACCGCAGGGAAGAACACTGAAGCTTTCTTT.

The J gene is TRBJ2-7, the V gene TRBV27; 12 positions agree with TRBD2. V was clipped by 5 bases and J by 5 bases; unmatched bases: 4. This CDR3 has 14 residues. The germline V gene has CDR1 MNHEY and CDR2 SMNVEV (reference sequence). CDR3 in amino acids: CASSPTSGRHEQYF. The DNA for the CDR3 is TGTGCCAGCAGTCCGACTAGCGGGAGACACGAGCAGTACTTC.

The rearrangement joins TRBV4-1 to TRBJ1-2, with 7 positions matching TRBD1. Trimming cost V 1 base and J 8 bases; bases outside gene matches: 7. This CDR3 region has 14 residues. Germline assignment: CDR1 MGHRA and CDR2 YSYEKL. For the CDR3, the DNA is TGCGCCAGCAGCCAAGTATCGACAGGGATGGGCTACACCTTC. Translated, it gives CASSQVSTGMGYTF.

This clone was recorded only once. The rearrangement joins TRBV6-5 to TRBJ1-2; 9 positions agree with TRBD1. V trimming: 5 bases; J trimming: 0 bases; junction bases outside the gene matches: 4. Germline V gives CDR1 MNHEY, CDR2 SVGAGI. The CDR3 totals 15 residues. DNA for the CDR3: TGTGCCAGCAGTCCTCGGACAGGGGCTAACTATGGCTACACCTTC. Residues: CASSPRTGANYGYTF.

This chain connects TRBV28 to TRBJ1-3; D unresolved. The germline V gene has CDR1 MDHEN and CDR2 SYDVKM. Trimming cost V 6 bases and J 0 bases, with 18 bases left between them. There are 17 residues in the CDR3. CDR3 nucleotides: TGTGCCAGCAGACCCGACATGGCGATGGACTCTGGAAACACCATATATTTT. This codes for CASRPDMAMDSGNTIYF. The whole variable domain, remainder taken from reference TRBV28 and TRBJ1-3, is DVKVTQSSRYLVKRTGEKVFLECVQDMDHENMFWYRQDPGLGLRLIYFSYDVKMKEKGDIPEGYSVSREKKERFSLILESASTNQTSMYLCASRPDMAMDSGNTIYFGEGSWLTVV.

J is TRBJ1-2 and V is TRBV5-1, with 7 positions matching TRBD1. V shed 0 bases, J shed 8 bases, and the junction held 4 bases outside the gene matches. The CDR3 extends over 13 amino acids. The germline V gene encodes CDR1 SGHRS and CDR2 YFSETQ. The CDR3 sequence: CASSLEGARGYTF. In nucleotides, the CDR3 is TGCGCCAGCAGCTTGGAGGGGGCCAGAGGCTACACCTTC.

In its sample, this clone was seen once. The chain is built from TRBV2 and TRBJ2-5; 9 nucleotides line up with TRBD2. The ends lost 3 bases at V and 7 bases at J; junction bases unmatched: 6. The CDR3 contains 14 residues. Germline V CDR1 and CDR2: SNHLY, FYNNEI. The CDR3 DNA reads TGTGCCAGCAGTGATCCGGCGGGGGGGGTGACCCAGTACTTC. Translated: CASSDPAGGVTQYF.

The chain couples TRBV7-2 to TRBJ2-7; a weak D match, TRBD1 (5 bases). The CDR3 length is 16 residues. The V end was cut by 5 bases, the J end by 0 bases, with 17 bases between. Germline V gene data show CDR1 as SGHTA and CDR2 as FQGNSA. Here the CDR3 reads CASSPPTGPLSYEQYF. CDR3 DNA sequence: TGTGCCAGCAGCCCCCCTACAGGTCCCCTCTCCTACGAGCAGTACTTC. Supplemented by reference TRBV7-2 and TRBJ2-7, the full variable domain reads GAGVSQSPSNKVTEKGKDVELRCDPISGHTALYWYRQSLGQGLEFLIYFQGNSAPDKSGLPSDRFSAERTGGSVSTLTIQRTQQEDSAVYLCASSPPTGPLSYEQYFGPGTRLTVT.

This rearrangement joins TRBV21-1 to TRBJ2-3; TRBD1 reflects the table's D call only, with no check against the DNA. TRBV21-1 is a pseudogene locus. This CDR3 has 16 residues. CDR3 nucleotides: TGTGCCAGCAGCGACCAGACAGGGTGCGGCACAGATACGCAGTATTTT. This encodes CASSDQTGCGTDTQYF.